This T cell receptor (beta chain) was found in a study of PD-L1 blockade in urothelial cancer. Study background: About 85% of the 29 patients were men whose urothelial cancer was bladder-origin. Blood underwent analysis 3 weeks (second dose) and 6 weeks after treatment began.

The CDR3 loop spans 17 amino acids. CDR1 is SQVTM, CDR2 ANQGSEA, per germline. V lost 1 base to trimming and J lost 0 bases; unmatched junction nucleotides: 9. The data were produced by immunoSEQ multiplex PCR, yet TCRdb's version contains in-frame clones alone and is incomplete. The sample gives tens of thousands of clones, around 89% of which show up once; about 1.7% is in the top ten. Documented time point: pretreatment peripheral blood. Specimen: PBMCs, collected around atezolizumab (anti-PD-L1) treatment. This chain uses TRBV29-1 with TRBJ1-1; 9 bases are a match to TRBD1. This sequence was found in a man in his sixties with urothelial cancer. The CDR3 region is CSVEATGGLMVNTEAFF. CDR3 nucleotide sequence: TGCAGCGTTGAAGCGACAGGGGGTTTGATGGTGAACACTGAAGCTTTCTTT.